Below are 15 T cell receptor beta chains sequenced from a single sample in a study of T cells in Graves' hyperthyroidism and ophthalmopathy. Amplification of TCR beta CDR3 regions used RNA as the template. First-round RT-PCR of the TCR CDR3 relied on the HTBI primer set. MiXCR, run by TCRdb on the multiplex PCR reads, gives a single entry per CDR3 protein. The sample comprises about 300,000 distinct CDR3 sequences, roughly 20% of which are singletons, and less than 40% rests with the top ten. Sequencing was performed on blood. The receptor set was obtained from a man aged 45-60 years with Graves' ophthalmopathy.

This clonotype showed up many times. The chain uses TRBV11-2 and TRBJ1-5; D is ambiguous. Germline assignment: CDR1 SGHAT and CDR2 FQNNGV. This CDR3 comprises 15 residues. Trimming took 1 base from V and 3 from J, leaving 10 bases between them. This chain's CDR3 is CASSLGRQINQPQHF. The DNA of the CDR3 is TGTGCCAGCAGCTTAGGGAGACAAATCAATCAGCCCCAGCATTTT.

The table lists this clonotype with many counts. V usage is TRBV2 and J usage is TRBJ1-5, with 7 positions matching TRBD1. The germline CDR1 and CDR2 sequences are SNHLY and FYNNEI. The CDR3 runs to 15 residues. Trimming took 6 bases from V and 2 from J; bases not matched to a gene: 7. The CDR3 region has the DNA TGTGCCAGCAGCACCCTAGGGACAGGCAATCAGCCCCAGCATTTT. It translates to CASSTLGTGNQPQHF.

In its sample, this clonotype was seen many times. The genes are TRBV11-2 and TRBJ1-1, with unresolved D. The CDR3 is 15 residues long. V dropped 2 bases and J dropped 0 bases, with 10 bases sitting between them. Germline CDR1 SGHAT, CDR2 FQNNGV. The CDR3 loop is CASSLRATLNTEAFF. DNA for the CDR3: TGTGCCAGCAGCTTACGGGCGACTTTGAACACTGAAGCTTTCTTT.

This clonotype was detected a few times. V usage is TRBV20-1 and J usage is TRBJ1-1; 8 bases line up with TRBD1. J gave up 8 bases and V 6 bases, and 5 bases lay outside the gene matches. This CDR3 is built from 11 residues. Germline V lookup: CDR1 DFQATT, CDR2 SNEGSKA (reference sequence). The CDR3 bases are TGCAGTGCATCGGACAGGGAGGAAGCTTTCTTT. It codes for CSASDREEAFF.

This clonotype appeared many times. The chain employs TRBV11-2 and TRBJ2-5, with 11 bases lining up with TRBD2. Germline CDR1 SGHAT, CDR2 FQNNGV. The CDR3 runs 15 residues. The trim removed 3 bases at V and 2 bases at J, leaving 2 bases unmatched. The DNA for the CDR3 is TGTGCCAGCAGCTTTCGACTAGCGGGGCAAGAGACCCAGTACTTC. Its protein is CASSFRLAGQETQYF.

The J gene is TRBJ2-3, the V gene TRBV7-3; D not resolved. The CDR3 loop spans 13 amino acids. CDR1 and CDR2 (germline): SGHTA, FQGTGA. Trimming stripped 1 base from V and 4 bases from J, with 6 bases between. Written as DNA, the CDR3 is TGTGCCAGCAGCTTAATTTATTCAGATACGCAGTATTTT. Translation: CASSLIYSDTQYF.

As regards this clonotype: This may be a read error, as it is one base from a much larger clone. In DNA form, the CDR3 reads TGTGCCAGCAGTGGGTCCCGTTCGGCGGGGGTCGGTCAGCCCCAGCATTTT. Protein product: CASSGSRSAGVGQPQHF. V usage is TRBV6-1 and J usage is TRBJ1-5; the D gene is possibly TRBD1 (5 bases). Looked up from germline, CDR1 is MNHNS and CDR2 is SASEGT. The CDR3 has 17 amino acids. Trimming cost V 4 bases and J 6 bases, with 22 bases left between them.

The V gene is TRBV6-2 or TRBV6-3, the J gene TRBJ2-7; 11 bases are a match to TRBD2. V lost 0 bases and J lost 2; bases outside the gene matches: 0. Germline CDR1 reads MNHEY; CDR2 reads SVGEGT. The CDR3 totals 15 residues. The chain's CDR3 is CASSYSTSGAYEQYF. For the CDR3, the DNA is TGTGCCAGCAGTTACTCGACTAGCGGGGCCTACGAGCAGTACTTC.

This clonotype was counted many times. V is TRBV25-1 and J is TRBJ1-4, with D tentatively TRBD1 (6 bases). V was pared by 3 bases and J by 8 bases, with 19 bases between. Germline V lookup: CDR1 MGHDK, CDR2 SYGVNS. The CDR3 spans 16 residues. The CDR3 spells CASSDGGGGAGEKLFF. The CDR3 DNA reads as TGTGCCAGCAGTGACGGCGGTGGGGGCGCGGGGGAAAAACTGTTTTTT.

This clonotype was counted ten times or more. This chain connects TRBV7-8 to TRBJ1-2; D gene ambiguous. The germline V gene has CDR1 SGHVS and CDR2 FQNEAQ. The ends were cut back, 5 bases at V and 4 bases at J, with 17 bases in the middle. The CDR3 totals 15 residues. The CDR3 DNA follows: TGTGCCAGCAGCACCACAGCCGTTTCTGGCTATGGCTACACCTTC. This encodes CASSTTAVSGYGYTF.

This rearrangement joins TRBV11-2 to TRBJ2-1, with TRBD2 identical over 9 bases. V dropped 8 bases and J dropped 4; count of bases not matched to a gene: 6. This CDR3 region has 14 residues. Germline V gene data show CDR1 as SGHAT and CDR2 as FQNNGV. The CDR3 DNA reads TGTGCCAGCCATCTAGCGGGACAATACAATGAGCAGTTCTTC. Translating it yields CASHLAGQYNEQFF. Looking up the rest from reference TRBV11-2 and TRBJ2-1 gives the full variable domain: EAGVAQSPRYKIIEKRQSVAFWCNPISGHATLYWYQQILGQGPKLLIQFQNNGVVDDSQLPKDRFSAERLKGVDSTLKIQPAKLEDSAVYLCASHLAGQYNEQFFGPGTRLTVL.

There are a few counts of this clonotype. V and J are TRBV30 and TRBJ2-3; 8 nucleotides agree with TRBD1. There are 19 residues in the CDR3. Germline CDR1 GTSNPN, CDR2 SVGIG (reference sequence). The trim removed 4 bases at V and 2 bases at J, leaving 20 bases unmatched. In DNA form, the CDR3 reads TGTGCCTGGACTTTGGGGATCTTCACAGGGGGTAGGAACACAGATACGCAGTATTTT. Amino acid sequence: CAWTLGIFTGGRNTDTQYF.

This clonotype was counted many times. The chain carries TRBV5-1 and TRBJ2-7, with D uncertain. There are 15 residues in the CDR3. Trimming stripped 0 bases from V and 4 bases from J, with 14 bases between. Per germline, CDR1 SGHRS and CDR2 YFSETQ. The CDR3 is CASSLGDTRQYEQYF. CDR3 DNA sequence: TGCGCCAGCAGCTTGGGAGACACCCGTCAATACGAGCAGTACTTC.

This clonotype was observed many times. The chain combines TRBV11-2 with TRBJ1-2; D unresolved. Germline values: CDR1 SGHAT, CDR2 FQNNGV. CDR3 length: 16 amino acids. With 5 bases removed from V and 5 bases from J, the gap between germline ends came to 21 bases. The CDR3 DNA sequence: TGTGCCAGCAGCCCTTTCCACTCGTTGCTTCCGTATGGCTACACCTTC. Residues: CASSPFHSLLPYGYTF.

This clonotype appeared many times. The chain is built from TRBV3-1 and TRBJ2-5, with D possibly being TRBD1 (6 bases). The CDR3 runs to 14 residues. The germline CDR1 and CDR2 sequences are LGHDT and YNNKEL (reference sequence). Deletions cut 1 base from V and 1 base from J, with 7 bases between. The CDR3 here is CASSQGGGQETQYF. The CDR3 DNA reads TGTGCCAGCAGCCAAGGAGGGGGCCAAGAGACCCAGTACTTC.